The 15 T cell receptor beta chains reported below all come from one sample, sequenced in a study of T cell responses to AZD1222 COVID-19 vaccine (TCRdb year 2021). Explained via the paper, the time point label denotes: about 28 days (+/-7) after the second vaccine dose. The library came from the immunoSEQ multiplex PCR assay. The clones in this table, taken by TCRdb from immuneACCESS, are in-frame only. Not every clone is retained; where verified, under half of the shortfall comes from an unresolved V gene, and the cause of the rest is unknown. The sample table shows some 280,000 clones, and around 93% are seen once. In total, the top ten clones hold 0.55% of the sample. The sequencing here drew on peripheral blood, taken 28 days after the second AZD1222 dose. The receptors here all came from an adult who received the AZD1222 COVID-19 vaccine.

The V gene is TRBV6-2 or TRBV6-3, the J gene TRBJ1-2; D unclear. The germline V gene encodes CDR1 MNHEY and CDR2 SVGEGT. The V end lost 6 bases, the J end lost 4 bases, and 18 bases lay between the germline ends. This CDR3 has 15 residues. CDR3 sequence (DNA): TGTGCCAGCAGCTCTCGGGGAGGGAGTGTCTATGGCTACACCTTC. Its protein is CASSSRGGSVYGYTF.

CDR3 nucleotides: TGTGCCAGCAGTGGGACAGGGTTCTCTGGGGCCAACGTCCTGACTTTC. Amino acid sequence: CASSGTGFSGANVLTF. The chain carries TRBV28 and TRBJ2-6; TRBD1 agrees at 9 bases. CDR3 length equals 16 residues. Germline V gene lookup returns CDR1 MDHEN and CDR2 SYDVKM. Germline trimming cut 5 bases from V and 0 bases from J; bases unmatched to any gene: 2.

This clone was recorded only once. V is TRBV7-8 and J is TRBJ1-5; no clear D gene. V was cut by 5 bases and J by 6 bases, with 8 bases left in between. Germline CDR1 reads SGHVS; CDR2 reads FQNEAQ. This CDR3 comprises 12 residues. Written as DNA, the CDR3 is TGTGCCAGCAGCCACCCAAGTCAGCCCCAGCATTTT. Translated: CASSHPSQPQHF.

V and J are TRBV3-1 (or the pseudogene TRBV3-2) and TRBJ2-3; TRBD2 is a possible D gene (5 bases). In germline, CDR1 is LGHDT, CDR2 YNNKEL (reference sequence). V was trimmed by 8 bases and J by 8 bases, leaving 14 bases between them. The CDR3 runs 12 residues. The CDR3 is CASRTPGTTQYF. The CDR3 bases are TGTGCCAGCCGCACCCCGGGAACTACGCAGTATTTT.

V usage is TRBV3-1 (or the pseudogene TRBV3-2) and J usage is TRBJ2-3, with TRBD2 identical over 7 bases. V gave up 6 bases and J gave up 2 bases; unmatched junction bases: 8. CDR3 length: 15 residues. Germline V lookup: CDR1 LGHDT, CDR2 YNNKEL (reference sequence). The DNA of the CDR3 is TGTGCCAGCAGACCCTTTGCGGGGGTCACAGATACGCAGTATTTT. Its protein is CASRPFAGVTDTQYF.

This chain links TRBV27 with TRBJ1-1; no firm D call. This CDR3 is 14 amino acids long. Trimming took off 6 bases at V and 1 base at J, with 12 bases between the two ends. CDR1 is MNHEY, CDR2 SMNVEV, per germline (reference sequence). The CDR3 DNA follows: TGTGCCAGCAGACTCATCGGTGGGAACACTGAAGCTTTCTTT. Its protein product is CASRLIGGNTEAFF.

Details on this clone: At one of its ends the junction is not consistent with the germline gene, which may arise from a read error. This chain joins TRBV10-3 and TRBJ1-6; 9 bases match TRBD1. Germline-derived CDR1 and CDR2 are ENHRY and SYGVKD. The CDR3 loop spans 11 amino acids. This CDR3 is CAISDGTGLGF. The CDR3 bases are TGTGCCATCAGCGACGGGACAGGGTTGGGTTTT.

The chain has TRBV28 and TRBJ2-7, with D hard to call. Trimming cost V 1 base and J 3 bases, with 7 bases left between them. Germline V CDR1 and CDR2: MDHEN, SYDVKM. The CDR3 extends over 13 amino acids. The CDR3 DNA is TGTGCCAGCAGTTTATCCGGCAACTACGAGCAGTACTTC. Amino acids: CASSLSGNYEQYF.

This chain uses TRBV6-2 or TRBV6-3 with TRBJ1-1, with 12 bases that match TRBD1. With V trimmed by 2 bases and J by 0 bases, 10 bases remained unmatched. This CDR3 has 19 amino acids. Germline CDR1 is MNHEY and CDR2 is SVGEGT. CDR3 amino acids: CASSYPRDRGQIMNTEAFF. The CDR3, as DNA: TGTGCCAGCAGTTACCCCCGGGACAGGGGGCAGATTATGAACACTGAAGCTTTCTTT.

The genes are TRBV5-1 and TRBJ1-2; a weak D match, TRBD1 (5 bases). Germline CDR1 reads SGHRS; CDR2 reads YFSETQ. The CDR3 has 14 residues. V lost 4 bases to trimming and J lost 2 bases, with 12 bases between them. The CDR3 sequence: CASSVSGANYGYTF. CDR3 DNA: TGCGCCAGCAGCGTCTCCGGGGCGAACTATGGCTACACCTTC.

The rearrangement uses TRBV7-7 and TRBJ1-2, with D hard to call. Deletions cut 5 bases from V and 7 bases from J, with 11 bases between. From germline, CDR1 is SSHAT and CDR2 FNYEAQ (reference sequence). The CDR3 has 12 residues. The CDR3 region is CASSQEPPGYTF. CDR3 DNA sequence: TGTGCCAGCAGCCAGGAACCGCCTGGCTACACCTTC.

This chain connects TRBV19 to TRBJ2-6, with no clear D. CDR3 length: 15 amino acids. V was cut by 5 bases and J by 1 base, with 9 bases left in between. The germline V gene has CDR1 LNHDA and CDR2 SQIVND (reference sequence). The CDR3 DNA is TGTGCCAGTAGTCCCTGGCGTTCTGGGGCCAACGTCCTGACTTTC. This translates into CASSPWRSGANVLTF.

The chain recombines TRBV19 with TRBJ1-6, with D unresolved. The V end was cut by 4 bases, the J end by 5 bases, with 12 bases between. The germline CDR1 and CDR2 sequences are LNHDA and SQIVND (reference sequence). This CDR3 is 15 amino acids long. For the CDR3, the DNA is TGTGCCAGTAGTAATCTTCCCGAAGATAATTCACCCCTCCACTTT. Translating gives CASSNLPEDNSPLHF.

The chain is built from TRBV19 and TRBJ1-5, with D uncertain. The CDR3 spans 13 residues. Germline V gives CDR1 LNHDA, CDR2 SQIVND (reference sequence). Deletions cut 1 base from V and 8 bases from J, with 9 bases between. CDR3 residues: CASSIAGVKPQHF. CDR3 nucleotide sequence: TGTGCCAGTAGTATAGCTGGGGTTAAGCCCCAGCATTTT.

The chain joins TRBV28 to TRBJ2-3, with D perhaps matching TRBD1 or TRBD2 (5 bases each). The CDR3 loop spans 16 amino acids. Trimming left V 5 bases short and J 5 bases short, with 20 bases between. Germline CDR1 reads MDHEN; CDR2 reads SYDVKM. The chain's CDR3 is CASSTLSGPSIDTQYF. Here the CDR3 DNA reads TGTGCCAGCAGTACCCTTTCGGGGCCATCTATAGATACGCAGTATTTT.